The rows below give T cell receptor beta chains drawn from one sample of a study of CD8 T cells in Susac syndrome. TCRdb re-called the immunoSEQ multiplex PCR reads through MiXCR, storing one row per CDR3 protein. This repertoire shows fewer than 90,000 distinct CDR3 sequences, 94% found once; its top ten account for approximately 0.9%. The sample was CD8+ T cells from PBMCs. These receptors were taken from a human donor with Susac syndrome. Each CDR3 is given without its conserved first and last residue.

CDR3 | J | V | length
ASSVDPPAGEGGEQF | TRBJ2-1 | TRBV9 | 15
SVELGGTEAF | TRBJ1-1 | TRBV29-1 | 10
ASSSGPQGVTDTQY | TRBJ2-3 | TRBV27 | 14
ATLTLPPPSGAKNIQY | TRBJ2-4 | TRBV15 | 16
ASSQDTEHIQETQY | TRBJ2-5 | TRBV3-1 | 14
SARELAETGTDTQY | TRBJ2-3 | TRBV20-1 | 14
ASSQEGRPYNEQF | TRBJ2-1 | TRBV14 | 13
ASSAERTGVETQY | TRBJ2-5 | TRBV12-3/TRBV12-4 | 13
SVAGEPDTQY | TRBJ2-3 | TRBV29-1 | 10
ASSQTGVPQH | TRBJ1-5 | TRBV23-1 | 10
ASSRRGTGGKSYEQY | TRBJ2-7 | TRBV11-2 | 15
SARATGELF | TRBJ2-2 | TRBV20-1 | 9
ASSPAGATDTQY | TRBJ2-3 | TRBV12-3/TRBV12-4 | 12
ASSSLGETYEQY | TRBJ2-7 | TRBV5-4 | 12
ASSLGGVVAEQY | TRBJ2-7 | TRBV7-9 | 12
ASSLVADKETQY | TRBJ2-5 | TRBV5-6 | 12
ASSRPPGQGSWETQY | TRBJ2-5 | TRBV7-9 | 15
ASSDSGRSSYNEQF | TRBJ2-1 | TRBV7-6 | 14
ASNGGTSSYNEQF | TRBJ2-1 | TRBV2 | 13
ASSPNTEAF | TRBJ1-1 | TRBV18 | 9
ASSPDTGELF | TRBJ2-2 | TRBV5-4 | 10
ASSIDGGSRTDTQY | TRBJ2-3 | TRBV19 | 14
ASSHRDSYEQY | TRBJ2-7 | TRBV5-4 | 11
ASSYVGMQETQY | TRBJ2-5 | TRBV6-6 | 12
ATSDLGSSVLT | TRBJ2-6 | TRBV24-1 | 11
ATSEALAGDYNEQF | TRBJ2-1 | TRBV24-1 | 14
ASSPIPPRTGGVSGGLTEQF | TRBJ2-1 | TRBV11-2 | 20
ASSLRVSNQPQH | TRBJ1-5 | TRBV6-5 | 12
ATSRDGGSSYNEQF | TRBJ2-1 | TRBV15 | 14
ASSYSGNGNEQF | TRBJ2-1 | TRBV6-5 | 12
ATSRDGTHNEQF | TRBJ2-1 | TRBV15 | 12
ASSEYSQETQY | TRBJ2-5 | TRBV25-1 | 11
ASSLSTHSPQH | TRBJ1-5 | TRBV5-4 | 11
ASSSIDSSYEQY | TRBJ2-7 | TRBV5-4 | 12
AWKAGRGNEQF | TRBJ2-1 | TRBV30 | 11
ASSGLDESSYNEQF | TRBJ2-1 | TRBV27 | 14
ASSLKTGEFQETQY | TRBJ2-5 | TRBV7-8 | 14
ASSGTGFYEQY | TRBJ2-7 | TRBV12-3/TRBV12-4 | 11
ASSPDPPPWDQPQH | TRBJ1-5 | TRBV27 | 14